This is a list of T cell receptor beta chains from one sample in a study of blood T cells in healthy people across ages. TCRdb itself ran the 5' RACE reads through MiXCR, one entry per CDR3 protein. The profile covers around 2 million distinct CDR3 sequences, with roughly two fifths appearing a single time and 23% taken by the ten largest. The sample taken for sequencing was blood. The receptors originated from a human donor in good health. Both conserved end residues are trimmed from each CDR3.

j_call v_call cdr3_aa
TRBJ2-5 TRBV2 ASSDRTRGGLQETQY
TRBJ2-5 TRBV12-3/TRBV12-4 ASSLSSGGPPETQY
TRBJ2-7 TRBV6-1 AGGTDNSYEQY
TRBJ1-1 TRBV9 ASSTAAGGGTEAF
TRBJ2-1 TRBV6-2/TRBV6-3 ASSLGTPNYNEQF
TRBJ2-1 TRBV6-5 ASGTIRTGKDNEQF
TRBJ2-7 TRBV20-1 SANLPSGFNQRQY
TRBJ2-3 TRBV28 ASSLGGGATDTQY
TRBJ2-5 TRBV5-1 ASSRLAEQQETQY
TRBJ2-1 TRBV6-1 ASSEGPLGHDYNEQF
TRBJ2-7 TRBV4-1 ASSQYDRGDYEQY
TRBJ2-1 TRBV29-1 SVEGLSGGAYEQF
TRBJ1-1 TRBV3-1 ASSQGELNTEAF
TRBJ2-3 TRBV28 ASVAGGTTDTQY
TRBJ2-7 TRBV20-1 SARDLGYEQY
TRBJ1-1 TRBV6-5 ASSYSWRGDTEAF